This T cell receptor beta chain was observed in a study of T cells in Graves' hyperthyroidism and ophthalmopathy. For this clonotype: As yet, its antigen is unknown.

Study-level points and caveats: Most thyroid-expanded clonotypes above 0.001 were also found in blood. Median prediction lead before ophthalmopathy onset was 6 to 8 months with the model.

Germline assignment: CDR1 SEHNR and CDR2 FQNEAQ (reference sequence). The CDR3 consists of 13 residues. The ends were cut back, 5 bases at V and 5 bases at J, with 13 bases in the middle. Regions amplified from RNA transcripts were the TCR beta CDR3 regions. During a first-round RT-PCR of the TCR CDR3, the HTBI primer set was used. TCRdb fed the multiplex PCR reads into MiXCR, producing one record per CDR3 protein. The sample holds fewer than 40,000 distinct CDR3 sequences; around 56% are singletons and the top ten take about a sixth. Sequencing input: blood. V and J are TRBV7-9 and TRBJ2-7; a weak D match, TRBD2 (5 bases). The clonotype comes from a man aged 35 to 55 with Graves' ophthalmopathy. The CDR3 loop is CASSREFRNEQYF. The DNA of the CDR3 is TGTGCCAGCAGCAGGGAGTTCAGGAACGAGCAGTACTTC.